The rows below give T cell receptor beta chains drawn from one sample of a study of CD8 T cells in Susac syndrome. In TCRdb, the immunoSEQ multiplex PCR reads were re-called with MiXCR into one record per CDR3 protein. Here the sample spans 200,000 to 250,000 distinct CDR3 sequences, approximately 95% being singletons. The sequencing sample was made of CD4+ T cells from PBMCs. The receptors shown here come from a human donor with multiple sclerosis. CDR3s include the opening cysteine and the closing phenylalanine or tryptophan. A D gene is named only where the DNA matches it firmly. Rows give clone size only sometimes, using once, few, many, or a class for an expanded clone.

size | J | V | D | DNA | CDR3
- | TRBJ2-1 | TRBV7-2 | TRBD2 | TGTGCCAGCAGCTTAGGTGGGACTAGCATATACAATGAGCAGTTCTTC | CASSLGGTSIYNEQFF
- | TRBJ2-1 | TRBV20-1 | - | TGCAGTGCTAGCTTGGGCTCCTACAATGAGCAGTTCTTC | CSASLGSYNEQFF
- | TRBJ1-6 | TRBV30 | TRBD1 | TGTGCCTGGAGTGCGGGACAGCTAAATTCACCCCTCCACTTT | CAWSAGQLNSPLHF
once | TRBJ2-2 | TRBV30 | - | TGTGCCTGGAGTGTACGTGGGGGGCGAACCGGGGAGCTGTTTTTT | CAWSVRGGRTGELFF
- | TRBJ2-1 | TRBV6-1 | TRBD2 | TGTGCCAGCAGTGATCCCCATGCGGGGGGCCGAGAGGAGCAGTTCTTC | CASSDPHAGGREEQFF
- | TRBJ2-3 | TRBV24-1 | - | TGTGCCACCAGTGAATGGACCAAAGATACGCAGTATTTT | CATSEWTKDTQYF
- | TRBJ2-7 | TRBV18 | TRBD1 | TGTGCCAGCTCACAGTTGCCGGGACAGGGAGTCGAGCAGTACTTC | CASSQLPGQGVEQYF
- | TRBJ2-3 | TRBV5-1 | - | TGCGCCAGCAGCTTGCCAGGCCAAATGCGCACAGATACGCAGTATTTT | CASSLPGQMRTDTQYF
- | TRBJ2-7 | TRBV3-1 | - | TGTGCCAGCAGCCAAGTTCACGAGCAGTACTTC | CASSQVHEQYF
- | TRBJ2-3 | TRBV19 | TRBD2 | TGTGCCAGTAGTGCCATCTCACTAGCGGGGGGCACAGATACGCAGTATTTT | CASSAISLAGGTDTQYF
- | TRBJ1-5 | TRBV3-1 | TRBD1 | TGTGCCAGCAGCCGACAGGGTTGGCAGCCCCAGCATTTT | CASSRQGWQPQHF
once | TRBJ1-1 | TRBV7-8 | - | TGTGCCAGCAGCCCTAGATGGCCCATGAACACTGAAGCTTTCTTT | CASSPRWPMNTEAFF
- | TRBJ2-5 | TRBV14 | TRBD2 | TGTGCCAGCAGCCCCGGGGGGACTAGAGAAGAGACCCAGTACTTC | CASSPGGTREETQYF
- | TRBJ1-1 | TRBV16 | TRBD1 | TGTGCCAGCAGCCAGAGACAGGGGCAAGGGAACACTGAAGCTTTCTTT | CASSQRQGQGNTEAFF
- | TRBJ1-2 | TRBV3-1 | - | TGTGCCAGCAGCCAAGGTAGGGCCTCGGGCTATGGCTACACCTTC | CASSQGRASGYGYTF
once | TRBJ2-3 | TRBV3-1 | - | TGTGCCAGCAGCCCCGGGCCTTTGGGGGCAGATACGCAGTATTTT | CASSPGPLGADTQYF
- | TRBJ2-5 | TRBV30 | - | TGTGCCTGGAGTGGTCTAGCGATGAAAGAGACCCAGTACTTC | CAWSGLAMKETQYF
- | TRBJ2-7 | TRBV12-3/TRBV12-4 | - | TGTGCCAGCAACACCGGACCAACCTACGAGCAGTACTTC | CASNTGPTYEQYF
- | TRBJ2-1 | TRBV2 | TRBD1 | TGTGCCAGCAGTGAGTCGGCAGGGGGCTTCTACAATGAGCAGTTCTTC | CASSESAGGFYNEQFF
once | TRBJ1-2 | TRBV30 | - | TGTGCCTGCAGTCCCCCTGCTCCTTACACCTTC | CACSPPAPYTF
- | TRBJ2-3 | TRBV5-6 | - | TGTGCCAGCGGCCTCCCCACAGATACGCAGTATTTT | CASGLPTDTQYF
- | TRBJ2-2 | TRBV29-1 | - | TGCAGCGTTGAAATAGGGGTTGGGAGAGGGGAGCTGTTTTTT | CSVEIGVGRGELFF
- | TRBJ1-5 | TRBV12-3/TRBV12-4 | - | TGTGCCAGCCGAAACGACTTAGGGAGTCAGCCCCAGCATTTT | CASRNDLGSQPQHF
once | TRBJ2-1 | TRBV29-1 | TRBD2 | TGCAGCGTTTTAGGACTAGCGGGGATGGGGGAGCAGTTCTTC | CSVLGLAGMGEQFF
- | TRBJ2-3 | TRBV5-1 | TRBD2 | TGCGCCAGCAGCCCTGGGGGGGTCCCAGATACGCAGTATTTT | CASSPGGVPDTQYF
- | TRBJ2-1 | TRBV23-1 | TRBD1 | TGCGCCAGCAGTCAATCGAAGGGACAGGGATCCGAGCAGTTCTTC | CASSQSKGQGSEQFF
- | TRBJ1-2 | TRBV25-1 | - | TGTGCCAGCAGTGAATCAGGGATCTATGGCTACACCTTC | CASSESGIYGYTF
- | TRBJ2-5 | TRBV30 | - | TGTGCCTGGAGTGTGACATCGTCAGGGACCCAGTACTTC | CAWSVTSSGTQYF
- | TRBJ1-4 | TRBV14 | - | TGTGCCAGCAGCCAAGATCTTAGTGCAAAACTGTTTTTT | CASSQDLSAKLFF
few | TRBJ1-1 | TRBV12-3/TRBV12-4 | - | TGTGCCAGCAGTTTGACGCAAGGCACTGAAGCTTTCTTT | CASSLTQGTEAFF
once | TRBJ2-2 | TRBV3-1 | - | TGTGCCAGCATGCTCAGTTTGGGGGCAAACACCGGGGAGCTGTTTTTT | CASMLSLGANTGELFF
- | TRBJ2-2 | TRBV27 | TRBD1 | TGTGCCAGCAGCCCCGGGACAGGGATGTACGGGGAGCTGTTTTTT | CASSPGTGMYGELFF
- | TRBJ1-1 | TRBV29-1 | - | TGCAGCGTTGGATTGAACACTGAAGCTTTCTTT | CSVGLNTEAFF
- | TRBJ2-2 | TRBV13 | TRBD1 | TGTGCCAGCAAGGGGGCAAACGCCGGGGAGCTGTTTTTT | CASKGANAGELFF
once | TRBJ1-6 | TRBV12-3/TRBV12-4 | TRBD1 | TGTGCCAGCAGCCCGACAGGGGGAAATTCACCCCTCCACTTT | CASSPTGGNSPLHF
once | TRBJ1-2 | TRBV5-4 | TRBD1 | TGTGCCAGCAGCACGGAGGACAGGGTGGGGGACTATGGCTACACCTTC | CASSTEDRVGDYGYTF
- | TRBJ2-1 | TRBV2 | TRBD2 | TGTGCCAGCAGGGGAAGCGGGGGGCCGGATGGGTACAATGAGCAGTTCTTC | CASRGSGGPDGYNEQFF
- | TRBJ2-6 | TRBV3-1 | TRBD1 | TGTGCCAGCACGACAGGGTCTGGGGCCAACGTCCTGACTTTC | CASTTGSGANVLTF
- | TRBJ1-6 | TRBV2 | - | TGTGCCAGCAGTTCAGAGAAGGGTTCACCCCTCCACTTT | CASSSEKGSPLHF
- | TRBJ1-2 | TRBV10-3 | - | TGTGCCATCAGTCAGGGGACATCGGAAGGCTACACCTTC | CAISQGTSEGYTF
- | TRBJ1-1 | TRBV27 | TRBD1 | TGTGCCAGCAGTCCACAGGGGGAGGCTGAAGCTTTCTTT | CASSPQGEAEAFF
- | TRBJ2-7 | TRBV6-5 | - | TGTGCCAGCAGTTACTCTACCGGGACGGTGAAGGTTGGCGAGCAGTACTTC | CASSYSTGTVKVGEQYF
- | TRBJ2-7 | TRBV5-1 | TRBD1 | TGCGCCAGCAGCTCCGGGACAGGGGCCAACGAGCAGTACTTC | CASSSGTGANEQYF
- | TRBJ2-1 | TRBV3-1 | - | TGTGCCAGCAGCCACGGACTACGCAACAATGAGCAGTTCTTC | CASSHGLRNNEQFF
- | TRBJ2-7 | TRBV7-2 | - | TGTGCCAGCAGCTTAGTCCGAGACTCCACCTACGAGCAGTACTTC | CASSLVRDSTYEQYF
- | TRBJ2-3 | TRBV7-2 | - | TGTGCCAGCAGCTTAACCAGACAGGCAGATACGCAGTATTTT | CASSLTRQADTQYF
- | TRBJ1-3 | TRBV7-2 | TRBD1 | TGTGCCAGCTCGACAGGGTACGGAAACACCATATATTTT | CASSTGYGNTIYF
- | TRBJ2-7 | TRBV5-1 | TRBD1 | TGCGCCAGCAGCTTCGGGACAGGGTCCGCCGAGCAGTACTTC | CASSFGTGSAEQYF
- | TRBJ1-1 | TRBV30 | - | TGTGCCTGGAGTCAGGGTTTGGCTTTCCAGACTGAAGCTTTCTTT | CAWSQGLAFQTEAFF
- | TRBJ2-5 | TRBV11-1 | - | TGTGCCAGCAGCTTAGTCTCGGGGGCTCAAGAGACCCAGTACTTC | CASSLVSGAQETQYF
- | TRBJ2-4 | TRBV30 | - | TGTGCATCGAACAAGGGAGATATAAACATTCAGTACTTC | CASNKGDINIQYF
- | TRBJ1-5 | TRBV12-3/TRBV12-4 | - | TGTGCCAGCAGTTTCCGTCGGGAGCTGAATCAGCCCCAGCATTTT | CASSFRRELNQPQHF